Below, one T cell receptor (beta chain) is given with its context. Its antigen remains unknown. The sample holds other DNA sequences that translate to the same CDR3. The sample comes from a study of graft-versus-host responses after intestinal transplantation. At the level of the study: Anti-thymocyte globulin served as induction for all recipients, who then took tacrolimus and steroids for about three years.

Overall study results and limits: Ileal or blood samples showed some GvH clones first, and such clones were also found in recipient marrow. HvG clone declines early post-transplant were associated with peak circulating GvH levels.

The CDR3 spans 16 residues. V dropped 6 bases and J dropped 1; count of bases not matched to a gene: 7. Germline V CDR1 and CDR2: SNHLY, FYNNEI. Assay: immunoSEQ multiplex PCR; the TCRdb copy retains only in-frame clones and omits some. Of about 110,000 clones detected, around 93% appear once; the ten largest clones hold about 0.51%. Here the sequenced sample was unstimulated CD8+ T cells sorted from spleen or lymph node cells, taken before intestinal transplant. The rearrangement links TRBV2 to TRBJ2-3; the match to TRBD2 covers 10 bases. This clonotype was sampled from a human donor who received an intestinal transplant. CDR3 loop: CASSELAGRGTDTQYF. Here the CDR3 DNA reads TGTGCCAGCAGCGAACTAGCGGGGAGGGGCACAGATACGCAGTATTTT.